The table lists the clone carrying this TCR beta chain with a few counts. The antigen is undetermined. The CDR3 is cut off 3 residues early in the read; its end comes from the germline J gene. The entry originates in a study of T cell clonality in common variable immunodeficiency. Sequencing used immunoSEQ multiplex PCR; TCRdb keeps in-frame clones, though not all of them. The profile covers 30,000 to 40,000 clones, none occurring a single time. Regarding the study as a whole: TCRbeta clonality was increased in CVID versus healthy controls. Shared TCRbeta clones were fewer between CVID subjects than controls. Common variable immunodeficiency TCR beta sequences reportedly had fewer deletions and N-nucleotide insertions. T cell subpopulation sequencing would be needed to explain CVID clonality.

The CDR3 runs to 13 residues. The V gene's germline CDR1 is SSHAT and CDR2 FNYEAQ (reference sequence). Sequenced material: peripheral blood mononuclear cells. This chain joins TRBV7-7 and TRBJ2-2; D call uncertain. This clonotype was obtained from a person aged 18-70 years in good health. The CDR3 bases that were read are TGTGCCAGCAGCCGCCTGCTAGGTGAAAAG. It yields the protein CASSRLLGEK. The CDR3 in its entirety is CASSRLLGEKLFF. Combining the CDR3 with reference TRBV7-7 and TRBJ2-2 gives the whole variable domain GAGVSQSPRYKVTKRGQDVTLRCDPISSHATLYWYQQALGQGPEFLTYFNYEAQPDKSGLPSDRFSAERPEGSISTLTIQRTEQRDSAMYRCASSRLLGEKLFFGEGSRLTVL.